These 26 T cell receptor beta chains were sequenced from one sample in a study of control samples from healthy donors and cancer patients. The repertoire was sequenced with immunoSEQ multiplex PCR; TCRdb's copy has only in-frame clones and lacks some. Of 130,000 or so clones in the sample, over 75% are singletons; the top ten hold approximately 3.2%. What was sequenced was blood. The source of these receptors is a man aged 50-59 years in good health.

The V gene is TRBV19, the J gene TRBJ2-5; TRBD1 or TRBD2 may be the D gene (6 bases each). The CDR3 contains 15 residues. Germline V gene data show CDR1 as LNHDA and CDR2 as SQIVND (reference sequence). V was clipped by 1 base and J by 5 bases, with 14 bases between them. The CDR3 nucleotides are TGTGCCAGTAGTATAGGTTACAGGGACTGGGAGACCCAGTACTTC. Translating it yields CASSIGYRDWETQYF.

The V call is TRBV10-3, the J call TRBJ2-7; 7 nucleotides match TRBD1. Germline V gene data show CDR1 as ENHRY and CDR2 as SYGVKD. The CDR3 length is 13 residues. V shed 6 bases, J shed 4 bases, and the junction held 6 bases outside the gene matches. CDR3 in DNA: TGTGCCATCAGCGGACAGGCTTTTTACGAGCAGTACTTC. It is translated as CAISGQAFYEQYF.

The J gene is TRBJ2-7, the V gene TRBV2; 7 bases map to TRBD1. Losses at the gene ends were 4 bases for V and 3 bases for J; bases not matched to a gene: 15. The V gene's germline CDR1 is SNHLY and CDR2 FYNNEI. The CDR3 extends over 17 amino acids. CDR3: CASSGAGTEGEIYEQYF. The CDR3 DNA reads as TGTGCCAGCAGTGGTGCCGGGACAGAGGGGGAAATCTACGAGCAGTACTTC.

The V and J genes are TRBV15 and TRBJ2-3; TRBD1 aligns across 8 bases. The CDR3 is 16 amino acids. Germline CDR1 and CDR2: LNHNV and YYDKDF (reference sequence). V lost 0 bases, J lost 2 bases, and 4 bases stayed unmatched. Here the CDR3 reads CATSRDRGQNTDTQYF. For the CDR3, the DNA is TGTGCCACCAGCAGAGACAGGGGGCAAAACACAGATACGCAGTATTTT.

There are a few counts of this clone. This rearrangement joins TRBV7-6 to TRBJ2-7; D possibly corresponds to TRBD2 (5 bases). Trimming pared 1 base from V and 4 bases from J, leaving 11 bases between. Germline-derived CDR1 and CDR2 are SGHVS and FNYEAQ. This CDR3 has 14 amino acids. CDR3 in amino acids: CASSLEPGMYEQYF. The CDR3 DNA reads as TGTGCCAGCAGCTTAGAACCGGGAATGTACGAGCAGTACTTC.

Only a few counts were recorded for this clone. The V call is TRBV11-2, the J call TRBJ2-3; D may be TRBD1 (5 bases). Germline loops: CDR1 SGHAT, CDR2 FQNNGV. This CDR3 has 14 amino acids. The germline V and J ends were trimmed by 2 bases and 1 base, with 7 bases remaining between them. The CDR3 coding sequence is TGTGCCAGCAGCTTATCCAGGGGCACAGATACGCAGTATTTT. Residues: CASSLSRGTDTQYF. The full variable domain, completed using reference TRBV11-2 and TRBJ2-3, is EAGVAQSPRYKIIEKRQSVAFWCNPISGHATLYWYQQILGQGPKLLIQFQNNGVVDDSQLPKDRFSAERLKGVDSTLKIQPAKLEDSAVYLCASSLSRGTDTQYFGPGTRLTVL.

In regard to this clone: This same CDR3 is encoded by further DNA sequences in the sample. V is TRBV15 and J is TRBJ2-5, with 8 bases matching TRBD1. The CDR3 is 15 amino acids. With 5 bases clipped from V and 5 bases from J, the junction kept 10 bases outside the gene matches. Germline-derived CDR1 and CDR2 are LNHNV and YYDKDF (reference sequence). DNA of the CDR3: TGTGCCACCAGCGGGGGGCAGGGGGCGAGGGAGACCCAGTACTTC. Its protein is CATSGGQGARETQYF.

The gene calls are TRBV14 and TRBJ1-2; D remains ambiguous. The CDR3 consists of 16 residues. The V gene's germline CDR1 is SGHDN and CDR2 FVKESK. Trimming took 0 bases from V and 8 from J, leaving 19 bases between them. Written as DNA, the CDR3 is TGTGCCAGCAGCCAAGATCGGTGGCCAGATACGAGAGGCTACACCTTC. Encoded protein: CASSQDRWPDTRGYTF.

The chain combines TRBV6-5 with TRBJ2-1; maybe TRBD2 (5 bases). Looked up from germline, CDR1 is MNHEY and CDR2 is SVGAGI. V lost 6 bases and J lost 3, with 9 bases in between. The CDR3 consists of 13 residues. Written as DNA, the CDR3 is TGTGCCAGCAGAATTCGGGACTACAATGAGCAGTTCTTC. Translating gives CASRIRDYNEQFF.

This chain connects TRBV5-1 to TRBJ1-2; D gene uncertain. Germline CDR1 SGHRS, CDR2 YFSETQ. The ends were cut back, 3 bases at V and 2 bases at J, with 20 bases in the middle. The CDR3 consists of 17 residues. CDR3 nucleotides: TGCGCCAGCAGCTGGGGAACGACCAGACCTTCGAACTATGGCTACACCTTC. This translates into CASSWGTTRPSNYGYTF.

The chain combines TRBV28 with TRBJ1-6; D is perhaps TRBD1 (5 bases). Germline V gene lookup returns CDR1 MDHEN and CDR2 SYDVKM. The CDR3 consists of 14 residues. The ends were cut back, 4 bases at V and 3 bases at J, with 7 bases in the middle. The CDR3 spells CASSWGGYNSPLHF. CDR3 coding DNA: TGTGCCAGCAGTTGGGGCGGCTATAATTCACCCCTCCACTTT.

The chain is built from TRBV10-3 and TRBJ2-7; D remains unclear. Trimming took off 7 bases at V and 1 base at J, with 14 bases between the two ends. Per germline, CDR1 ENHRY and CDR2 SYGVKD. This CDR3 comprises 14 residues. The CDR3 here is CAITPFSDSYEQYF. For the CDR3, the DNA is TGTGCCATCACGCCGTTTTCGGATTCCTACGAGCAGTACTTC.

The table lists this clone with a few counts. The chain uses TRBV6-5 and TRBJ2-7; D may be TRBD1 or TRBD2 (5 bases each). The CDR3 has 15 amino acids. The V gene lost 5 bases and the J gene lost 2 bases, with 16 bases spanning the gap. Germline CDR1 is MNHEY and CDR2 is SVGAGI. The CDR3 spells CASSPGTLSTYEQYF. The CDR3 DNA reads TGTGCCAGCAGTCCCGGGACCCTAAGTACCTACGAGCAGTACTTC.

This clone was observed a single time. The J gene is TRBJ2-7, the V gene TRBV10-3, with 9 bases identical to TRBD1. Germline CDR1 ENHRY, CDR2 SYGVKD. There are 15 residues in the CDR3. Unmatched junction bases numbered 7, after V lost 3 bases and J lost 4 bases. The CDR3 bases are TGTGCCATCAGTGATTACGGGACAGGGTCGTACGAGCAGTACTTC. It yields the protein CAISDYGTGSYEQYF.

J is TRBJ2-4 and V is TRBV11-3; the match to TRBD1 covers 8 bases. The V and J ends lost 3 bases and 1 base, in that order; junction bases with no gene match: 2. This CDR3 has 15 residues. Germline assignment: CDR1 SGHNT and CDR2 YENEEA. The CDR3 coding sequence is TGTGCCAGCAGCTTCCAGGGGGCGGCCAAAAACATTCAGTACTTC. Protein product: CASSFQGAAKNIQYF.

J is TRBJ2-7 and V is TRBV3-1 (or the pseudogene TRBV3-2); D uncertain. CDR1 is LGHDT, CDR2 YNNKEL, per germline (reference sequence). This CDR3 is 13 amino acids long. The germline V and J ends were trimmed by 0 bases and 3 bases, with 6 bases remaining between them. CDR3 sequence (DNA): TGTGCCAGCAGCCAAGACCCCGTCTACGAGCAGTACTTC. It is translated as CASSQDPVYEQYF.

V is TRBV7-9 and J is TRBJ1-4; unclear D gene. Trimming removed 2 bases from V and 7 bases from J, with 11 bases in between. In germline, CDR1 is SEHNR, CDR2 FQNEAQ (reference sequence). The CDR3 spans 14 residues. The CDR3: CASSLFQLGEKLFF. The DNA for the CDR3 is TGTGCCAGCAGCTTATTTCAGCTGGGTGAAAAACTGTTTTTT.

This chain joins TRBV13 and TRBJ1-2; D not certain. The germline V gene encodes CDR1 PRHDT and CDR2 FYEKMQ (reference sequence). Trimming pared 1 base from V and 4 bases from J, leaving 13 bases between. CDR3 size: 15 residues. The CDR3 protein is CASSLVSGPGYGYTF. In DNA form, the CDR3 reads TGTGCCAGCAGCTTAGTTTCAGGTCCAGGCTATGGCTACACCTTC.

The V gene is TRBV28, the J gene TRBJ2-2, with no clear D. There are 13 residues in the CDR3. V gave up 5 bases and J gave up 4 bases, with 8 bases separating them. CDR1 is MDHEN, CDR2 SYDVKM, per germline. CDR3 sequence: CASSGGPTGELFF. For the CDR3, the DNA is TGTGCCAGCAGTGGCGGCCCCACCGGGGAGCTGTTTTTT.

This chain joins TRBV5-4 and TRBJ1-1, with D unclear. The CDR3 is made up of 14 amino acids. Looked up from germline, CDR1 is SGHNT and CDR2 is YYREEE (reference sequence). The V end was cut by 2 bases, the J end by 4 bases, with 12 bases between. The CDR3 nucleotides are TGTGCCAGCAGCTTTGGGGAGAGGATCACTGAAGCTTTCTTT. Translated, it gives CASSFGERITEAFF.

The chain combines TRBV4-1 with TRBJ2-7, with 7 nucleotides matching TRBD1. V was clipped by 0 bases and J by 2 bases; unmatched bases: 13. This CDR3 has 18 amino acids. Germline V gives CDR1 MGHRA, CDR2 YSYEKL. The CDR3 sequence is CASSQEETDTGTAYEQYF. The CDR3 nucleotides read TGCGCCAGCAGCCAAGAAGAGACAGATACCGGGACAGCCTACGAGCAGTACTTC.

The rearrangement links TRBV4-1 to TRBJ2-3; D is possibly TRBD1 or TRBD2 (6 bases each). The CDR3 totals 15 residues. Trimming removed 4 bases at V and 3 bases at J, with 14 bases between. Per the germline V gene, CDR1 is MGHRA and CDR2 is YSYEKL. The CDR3 protein is CASSLPGGGTDTQYF. CDR3 nucleotide sequence: TGCGCCAGCAGCCTTCCTGGAGGGGGAACAGATACGCAGTATTTT.

This clone was seen a single time. The rearrangement links TRBV27 to TRBJ1-5, with D possibly being TRBD1 (5 bases). This CDR3 region has 17 residues. V dropped 0 bases and J dropped 0 bases, with 12 bases sitting between them. The germline CDR1 and CDR2 sequences are MNHEY and SMNVEV (reference sequence). The CDR3 DNA follows: TGTGCCAGCAGTTTATCGGCAGGGTCCTATAGCAATCAGCCCCAGCATTTT. It specifies CASSLSAGSYSNQPQHF.

The chain uses TRBV19 and TRBJ2-1, with D possibly matching TRBD2 (5 bases). The V gene lost 6 bases and the J gene lost 3 bases, with 12 bases spanning the gap. This CDR3 has 14 residues. Per the germline V gene, CDR1 is LNHDA and CDR2 is SQIVND (reference sequence). The CDR3 is CASRRGFGYNEQFF. DNA of the CDR3: TGTGCCAGTAGACGGGGATTCGGCTACAATGAGCAGTTCTTC.

The chain carries TRBV10-3 and TRBJ1-3; D call uncertain. The CDR3 extends over 15 amino acids. CDR1 and CDR2 (germline): ENHRY, SYGVKD. Trimming took 0 bases from V and 0 from J, leaving 6 bases between them. CDR3 sequence (DNA): TGTGCCATCAGTGAGTCTTACCACTCTGGAAACACCATATATTTT. It encodes CAISESYHSGNTIYF.

The chain has TRBV7-2 and TRBJ2-1; either TRBD1 or TRBD2 may supply D (6 bases each). CDR3 length equals 17 residues. V lost 4 bases and J 0 bases, leaving 16 bases between the germline ends. Germline loops: CDR1 SGHTA, CDR2 FQGNSA. The CDR3 nucleotides read TGTGCCAGCAGCTCGGCTGGAAGGGGGGACTCCTACAATGAGCAGTTCTTC. Protein: CASSSAGRGDSYNEQFF.